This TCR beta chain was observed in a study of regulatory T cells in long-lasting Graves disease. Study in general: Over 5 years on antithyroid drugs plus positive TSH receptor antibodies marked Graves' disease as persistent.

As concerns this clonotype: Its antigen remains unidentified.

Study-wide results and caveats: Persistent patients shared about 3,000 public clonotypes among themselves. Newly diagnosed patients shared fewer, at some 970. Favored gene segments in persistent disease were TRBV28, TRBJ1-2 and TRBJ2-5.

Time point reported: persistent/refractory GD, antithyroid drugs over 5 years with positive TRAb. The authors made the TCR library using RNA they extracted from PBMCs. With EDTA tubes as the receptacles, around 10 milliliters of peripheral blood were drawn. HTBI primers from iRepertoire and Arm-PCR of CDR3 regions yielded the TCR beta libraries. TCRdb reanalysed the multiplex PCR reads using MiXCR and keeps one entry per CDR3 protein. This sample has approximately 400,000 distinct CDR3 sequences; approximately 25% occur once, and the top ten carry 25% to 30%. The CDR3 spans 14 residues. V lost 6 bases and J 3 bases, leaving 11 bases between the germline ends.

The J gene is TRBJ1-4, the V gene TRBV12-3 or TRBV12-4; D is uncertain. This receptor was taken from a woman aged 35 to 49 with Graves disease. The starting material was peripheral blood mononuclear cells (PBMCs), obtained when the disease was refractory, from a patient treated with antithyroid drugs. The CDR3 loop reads CASRRDLPNEKLFF. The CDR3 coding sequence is TGTGCCAGCAGGAGGGATTTGCCTAATGAAAAACTGTTTTTT.